The entry that follows covers one TCR beta chain sequence. Which antigen it targets is not known. No qualities accompany the bases; no much larger clone lies one base away. The data are from a study of blood T cell repertoires in COVID-19 (dated by TCRdb to between 2020 and 2021). About the investigation overall: Samples covering the acute and convalescent phases of COVID-19 were provided by collaborators in the United States, Italy and Spain. The prospective study material was composed of cDNA or gDNA derived from T cells, B-cell-depleted T cells, or PBMCs. The dataset comprised deeply sampled blood TCRbeta repertoires from subjects exposed to, actively infected with, or recovered from COVID-19. The repertoires were released in a freely available public database intended as a resource for research on the immune response to SARS-CoV-2. Samples were obtained from the ongoing ImmuneRACE study (first 160 participants) and from about 1,300 subjects provided by 6 global collaborators. A de-identified subject ID, COVID-19 status, age in years and sex were almost always included in the sample metadata. Where HLA class I and class II types were available, the types were taken from metadata supplied by the sample provider, not from assay-based typing. Beyond this particular receptor, the publication reports: Clinical and demographic metadata were provided uncurated, with the amount varying by source and participant.

TCRbeta CDR3 regions were amplified from genomic DNA by means of the immunoSEQ Assay, a bias-controlled multiplex PCR. In the source study's methods: The number of nucleated cells in each sample was estimated from the amplification of reference gene primers within the assay. Sequence reads were collapsed and filtered to measure the absolute abundance of every unique TCRbeta CDR3 rearrangement. For each sample, productive Simpson clonality was calculated by taking the square root of Simpson's diversity index across productive rearrangements. Here the immuneACCESS table is served through TCRdb, limited to in-frame sequences with V and J called. Missing clones are a known gap in these copies; in checked studies unresolved V genes cover under half, and the rest lacks a known reason. D and trimming were read from the DNA, whereas the V and J calls and clone size are those reported in that table. In all, the sample holds approximately 110,000 clones, and about 84% of those were seen once. The ten largest clones represent approximately 5% of the sample.

Collaborating institutions collected whole blood in K2EDTA tubes following their own protocols. For TCRbeta analysis, collaborators shipped samples in one of three forms: frozen whole blood, isolated PBMCs, or DNA extracted from either of those sample types. This sequence was found in a human donor in a cohort sampled during active COVID-19. Sequenced input: peripheral blood.

The base sequence is TGTGCCTGGAGTGTCGGGGGGTTAGGTAACTATGGCTACACCTTC. This yields the protein CAWSVGGLGNYGYTF. The rearrangement combines TRBV30 with TRBJ1-2; TRBD1 could be the D gene, as 5 bases match. As encoded in the germline V gene (reference sequence), CDR1 is GTSNPN while CDR2 is SVGIG. V is shortened by 0 bases, J by 1 base, and the region joining them spans 12 bases. The CDR3 numbers 15 residues from cysteine through phenylalanine. Just CDR3 DNA is preserved here, 45 bases in frame from base 1. When the CDR3 is completed using the reference TRBV30 and TRBJ1-2 genes on either side, the full variable domain is SQTIHQWPATLVQPVGSPLSLECTVEGTSNPNLYWYRQAAGRGLQLLFYSVGIGQISSEVPQNLSASRPQDRQFILSSKKLLLSDSGFYLCAWSVGGLGNYGYTFGSGTRLTVV.